This TCR beta chain was captured in a study of tumor-infiltrating lymphocytes in localized non-small cell lung cancer. Study-level information: Some samples were collected after neoadjuvant chemotherapy; smokers, never-smokers and several histologies were included.

Method: immunoSEQ multiplex PCR; TCRdb's copy keeps in-frame clones and lacks some. The sample holds approximately 9,700 clones, about two thirds seen once. Notes on the study in general: Compared with uninvolved lung, tumors showed higher T cell infiltration by TCRbeta sequencing.

Details on this clone: Its antigen is undetermined.

The trim removed 8 bases at V and 4 bases at J, leaving 5 bases unmatched. Per the germline V gene, CDR1 is SGHRS and CDR2 is YFSETQ. The CDR3 extends over 12 amino acids. This TCR came from a human donor with non-small cell lung cancer. The source material was lung tumor tissue. The chain is built from TRBV5-1 and TRBJ1-2; 7 nucleotides agree with TRBD1. CDR3 in amino acids: CASRRDSYGYTF. The CDR3 nucleotides are TGCGCCAGTAGACGGGACAGCTATGGCTACACCTTC.